These 30 T cell receptor beta chains came from one sample sequenced in a study of vaccination and CD4 T cells after COVID-19. Their cognate antigens are unknown. Documented time point: late sampling 161 to 241 days after vaccination in three convalescent patients. Treatment defined: approximately nine-day PBMC culture with coronavirus spike peptide pools or control peptides (ViraFEST assay). With the Oncomine TCR Beta short-read assay, DNA from cultured CD4+ T cells was sequenced. In TCRdb, the PCR reads were re-called with MiXCR into one record per CDR3 protein. The sample records over 20,000 distinct CDR3 sequences, less than 40% being singletons. Sequenced here: CD4+ T cells from blood, cultured in vitro, sampled about 7 months after SARS-CoV-2 vaccination. Source of these receptors: a human donor who had recovered from COVID-19.

This chain connects TRBV6-2 or TRBV6-3 to TRBJ1-5, with 8 nucleotides matching TRBD1. CDR3 length: 17 amino acids. Germline trimming cut 6 bases from V and 5 bases from J; bases unmatched to any gene: 15. Germline V gene sequence: CDR1 MNHEY, CDR2 SVGEGT. CDR3 amino acids: CASRRADRGSGHQPQHF. For the CDR3, the DNA is TGTGCCAGCAGACGAGCCGACAGGGGTTCGGGGCATCAGCCCCAGCATTTT.

The chain joins TRBV28 to TRBJ2-3; D is ambiguous. The length of the CDR3 is 13 residues. Trimming removed 1 base from V and 9 bases from J, with 11 bases in between. Germline V gene sequence: CDR1 MDHEN, CDR2 SYDVKM. The DNA for the CDR3 is TGTGCCAGCAGTTTATCGGCTAGTGACACGCAGTATTTT. Translating gives CASSLSASDTQYF.

The chain employs TRBV15 and TRBJ1-2; D uncertain. V lost 3 bases and J 4 bases, leaving 12 bases between the germline ends. The CDR3 runs to 14 residues. Looked up from germline, CDR1 is LNHNV and CDR2 is YYDKDF (reference sequence). CDR3 nucleotide sequence: TGTGCCACCAGCAGGCCTAGGGCACCCTATGGCTACACCTTC. Residues: CATSRPRAPYGYTF.

This clonotype has only a few counts. This chain links TRBV7-6 with TRBJ2-7; TRBD2 aligns across 8 bases. Germline values: CDR1 SGHVS, CDR2 FNYEAQ. CDR3 length: 16 residues. The V gene end was trimmed by 5 bases and the J gene end by 7 bases; junction bases not matched to a gene: 16. CDR3 DNA sequence: TGTGCCAGCAGCCGGCTCCGGGGCCTAGCGGGTGATGAGCAGTACTTC. Amino acids: CASSRLRGLAGDEQYF.

This CDR3 reads CASSLDGVYGYTF. The CDR3 bases are TGTGCCAGCAGCTTGGACGGGGTTTATGGCTACACCTTC. The chain combines TRBV5-4 with TRBJ1-2; D gene ambiguous. The V end was cut by 0 bases, the J end by 5 bases, with 8 bases between. Per the germline V gene, CDR1 is SGHNT and CDR2 is YYREEE (reference sequence). The CDR3 length is 13 residues.

The rearrangement links TRBV10-2 to TRBJ2-5; 8 bases match TRBD2. Trimming at V came to 1 base and at J to 2 bases, leaving 6 bases not matched to a gene. The length of the CDR3 is 16 residues. CDR1 WSHSY and CDR2 SAAADI come from the germline V gene. CDR3 sequence reads: CASSELSLAEQETQYF. Here the CDR3 DNA reads TGCGCCAGCAGTGAGTTGTCACTAGCGGAACAAGAGACCCAGTACTTC.

This clonotype was counted a few times. The chain uses TRBV20-1 and TRBJ1-3; D not resolved. V gave up 1 base and J gave up 0 bases, with 4 bases separating them. CDR3 length equals 13 residues. Germline V gene sequence: CDR1 DFQATT, CDR2 SNEGSKA (reference sequence). DNA of the CDR3: TGCAGTGCTAGAGGACTCTCTGGAAACACCATATATTTT. This translates into CSARGLSGNTIYF.

The genes are TRBV6-2 or TRBV6-3 and TRBJ1-1; possibly TRBD1 for D (5 bases). The CDR3 extends over 14 amino acids. Germline assignment: CDR1 MNHEY and CDR2 SVGEGT. Trimming removed 4 bases from V and 1 base from J, with 10 bases in between. The CDR3 sequence: CASSSTTGNTEAFF. For the CDR3, the DNA is TGTGCCAGCAGTTCTACAACAGGGAACACTGAAGCTTTCTTT.

In this sample, this clonotype turned up once. The gene calls are TRBV6-1 and TRBJ2-1; 11 nucleotides align to TRBD2. CDR1 MNHNS and CDR2 SASEGT come from the germline V gene. The J segment lost 2 bases and the V segment lost 6 bases, leaving 6 bases of the junction unmatched. The CDR3 consists of 16 residues. The CDR3 is CASRALAGGAYNEQFF. CDR3 in DNA: TGTGCCAGCAGAGCCCTAGCGGGAGGCGCCTACAATGAGCAGTTCTTC.

The gene calls are TRBV20-1 and TRBJ2-1; D remains ambiguous. CDR3 size: 13 residues. Between the trimmed V and J ends, which lost 5 bases and 0 bases, there was a span of 8 bases. From germline, CDR1 is DFQATT and CDR2 SNEGSKA (reference sequence). The CDR3 nucleotides read TGCAGTGCTTCGACCCCCTCCTACAATGAGCAGTTCTTC. This gives the protein CSASTPSYNEQFF.

This chain connects TRBV20-1 to TRBJ2-3; weak D call: TRBD2 (8 bases). In germline, CDR1 is DFQATT, CDR2 SNEGSKA (reference sequence). The CDR3 length is 17 residues. Trimming shortened V by 6 bases and J by 2 bases, and 24 bases separated the two germline ends. CDR3 protein: CSANRQTGRGDTDTQYF. CDR3 DNA sequence: TGCAGTGCCAACAGACAGACAGGGCGGGGGGACACAGATACGCAGTATTTT.

This clonotype was seen just once. The missing conserved phenylalanine or tryptophan at the end of this CDR3 makes a read error likely. The chain links TRBV6-1 to TRBJ2-7; D gene unclear. Germline V lookup: CDR1 MNHNS, CDR2 SASEGT. The CDR3 length is 14 residues. With 7 bases removed from V and 0 bases from J, the gap between germline ends came to 13 bases. CDR3 sequence reads: CASTMRPSSYEQYL. In nucleotides, the CDR3 is TGTGCCAGCACCATGCGTCCCAGCTCCTACGAGCAGTACCTC.

CDR3 protein: CSARDFSLGGGYTF. Here the CDR3 DNA reads TGCAGTGCTAGAGATTTTTCGCTCGGCGGAGGCTACACCTTC. The chain has TRBV20-1 and TRBJ1-2; no clear D. The CDR3 covers 14 residues. V was trimmed by 0 bases and J by 8 bases, leaving 16 bases between them. The germline gives CDR1 DFQATT, CDR2 SNEGSKA (reference sequence).

The gene calls are TRBV28 and TRBJ1-2; 9 bases map to TRBD1. The V and J ends lost 5 bases and 4 bases, in that order; junction bases with no gene match: 5. The CDR3 extends over 14 amino acids. Per germline, CDR1 MDHEN and CDR2 SYDVKM. CDR3 bases: TGTGCCAGCAGTCAGGGACAGGGCTCCTATGGCTACACCTTC. Translating gives CASSQGQGSYGYTF.

This clonotype was recorded a few times. J is TRBJ2-1 and V is TRBV7-3; the match to TRBD2 covers 14 bases. The V gene's germline CDR1 is SGHTA and CDR2 FQGTGA. The V gene end was trimmed by 4 bases and the J gene end by 16 bases; junction bases not matched to a gene: 9. The CDR3 has 14 amino acids. The CDR3, as DNA: TGTGCCAGCAGCTCGGGACTAGCGGGAGTAAGTGCCTTCTTC. Encoded protein: CASSSGLAGVSAFF.

This clonotype was found a few times. The chain carries TRBV6-1 and TRBJ2-7; D unclear. This CDR3 is 13 amino acids long. V shed 3 bases and J shed 2 bases, with 8 bases lying between them. The germline V gene encodes CDR1 MNHNS and CDR2 SASEGT. CDR3 residues: CASSDGQTYEQYF. CDR3 sequence (DNA): TGTGCCAGCAGTGACGGGCAAACCTACGAGCAGTACTTC.

This clonotype occurred a few times. The chain combines TRBV20-1 with TRBJ2-3; TRBD2 matches at 12 bases. The CDR3 sequence is 16 residues long. V lost 6 bases, J lost 3 bases, and 10 bases stayed unmatched. The V gene's germline CDR1 is DFQATT and CDR2 SNEGSKA (reference sequence). The CDR3 here is CSATPSGRAWTDTQYF. CDR3 coding DNA: TGCAGTGCCACCCCTAGCGGGAGGGCATGGACAGATACGCAGTATTTT.

This chain connects TRBV20-1 to TRBJ2-1; 7 bases fit TRBD2. Per the germline V gene, CDR1 is DFQATT and CDR2 is SNEGSKA (reference sequence). Trimming cost V 3 bases and J 2 bases; bases outside gene matches: 4. This CDR3 spans 14 amino acids. As DNA, the CDR3 is TGCAGTGCTAGTCCCAGCGGGACCTACAATGAGCAGTTCTTC. Its translation: CSASPSGTYNEQFF.

The rearrangement links TRBV29-1 to TRBJ1-2; TRBD1 agrees at 10 bases. Germline V gene sequence: CDR1 SQVTM, CDR2 ANQGSEA. CDR3 size: 14 residues. The J segment lost 8 bases and the V segment lost 3 bases, leaving 9 bases of the junction unmatched. CDR3 region: CSVDWTGGSGGYTF. The CDR3, as DNA: TGCAGCGTTGACTGGACAGGGGGTTCGGGAGGCTACACCTTC.

The sample holds a few counts of this clonotype. The V call is TRBV7-2, the J call TRBJ2-7; possibly TRBD2 for D (6 bases). This CDR3 comprises 13 residues. Germline V gene lookup returns CDR1 SGHTA and CDR2 FQGNSA. With 2 bases removed from V and 7 bases from J, the gap between germline ends came to 12 bases. The CDR3 protein is CASSLTGVREQYF. The CDR3 nucleotides are TGTGCCAGCAGCTTAACGGGGGTGAGGGAGCAGTACTTC.

The chain couples TRBV20-1 to TRBJ1-2; 7 positions match TRBD1. The CDR3 is 15 residues long. The germline V gene has CDR1 DFQATT and CDR2 SNEGSKA (reference sequence). Germline trimming cut 0 bases from V and 6 bases from J; bases unmatched to any gene: 10. This CDR3 reads CSARDRRQGRNGYTF. CDR3 DNA sequence: TGCAGTGCTAGAGATCGACGACAGGGTCGGAATGGCTACACCTTC.

The rearrangement joins TRBV18 to TRBJ2-5; D remains unclear. V lost 1 base to trimming and J lost 2 bases, with 2 bases between them. The CDR3 extends over 12 amino acids. Per germline, CDR1 KGHSH and CDR2 LQKENI. The CDR3 here is CASSPRQETQYF. The CDR3 DNA sequence: TGTGCCAGCTCACCACGGCAAGAGACCCAGTACTTC.

This clonotype was observed a few times. The gene calls are TRBV20-1 and TRBJ2-7; D uncertain. The V end was cut by 0 bases, the J end by 0 bases, with 9 bases between. The length of the CDR3 is 14 residues. CDR1 is DFQATT and CDR2 is SNEGSKA in the germline V gene (reference sequence). The CDR3, as DNA: TGCAGTGCTAGAGAGTTTTCCTACTCCTACGAGCAGTACTTC. It is translated as CSAREFSYSYEQYF.

V gene TRBV6-1 combines with J gene TRBJ1-6; D gene unclear. The V and J ends lost 7 bases and 5 bases respectively, with 12 bases between them. Germline lookup yields CDR1 MNHNS and CDR2 SASEGT. The CDR3 loop spans 14 amino acids. The CDR3 nucleotides read TGTGCCAGCAAAAGGGAACTAAATAATTCACCCCTCCACTTT. This sequence encodes CASKRELNNSPLHF.

This clonotype has only a few counts. The genes are TRBV7-9 and TRBJ2-1; D remains ambiguous. CDR3 length equals 16 residues. Germline V gene lookup returns CDR1 SEHNR and CDR2 FQNEAQ (reference sequence). Trimming took off 5 bases at V and 3 bases at J, with 17 bases between the two ends. In nucleotides, the CDR3 is TGTGCCAGCAGCCCGCCTGTTTCCCCAAACTACAATGAGCAGTTCTTC. Translating it yields CASSPPVSPNYNEQFF.

V usage is TRBV15 and J usage is TRBJ2-7; D gene uncertain. This CDR3 has 17 residues. Trimming removed 0 bases from V and 0 bases from J, with 15 bases in between. The germline CDR1 and CDR2 sequences are LNHNV and YYDKDF (reference sequence). CDR3 DNA sequence: TGTGCCACCAGCAGAGAATTAACGGCCGATAGCTCCTACGAGCAGTACTTC. Amino acids: CATSRELTADSSYEQYF.

This clonotype was counted between two and nine times. The chain combines TRBV20-1 with TRBJ2-7; TRBD2 might be the D (6 bases). This CDR3 comprises 14 residues. Looked up from germline, CDR1 is DFQATT and CDR2 is SNEGSKA (reference sequence). The germline V and J ends were trimmed by 6 bases and 1 base, with 16 bases remaining between them. CDR3: CSAGRGRESYEQYF. CDR3 nucleotides: TGCAGTGCGGGGCGCGGGCGGGAATCCTACGAGCAGTACTTC.

This chain uses TRBV6-1 with TRBJ1-2, with D hard to call. Germline assignment: CDR1 MNHNS and CDR2 SASEGT. This CDR3 is built from 14 residues. Trimming shortened V by 5 bases and J by 5 bases, and 15 bases separated the two germline ends. The CDR3 nucleotides are TGTGCCAGCAGTCGTACCGGGGTATCGTATGGCTACACCTTC. This codes for CASSRTGVSYGYTF.

The chain recombines TRBV6-5 with TRBJ2-1; 9 positions agree with TRBD1. V trimming: 2 bases; J trimming: 8 bases; junction bases outside the gene matches: 10. CDR3 size: 16 residues. CDR1 and CDR2 from the germline V gene are MNHEY and SVGAGI. This CDR3 is CASSYPRPGQGYEQFF. In DNA, the CDR3 is TGTGCCAGCAGTTACCCCCGCCCGGGACAGGGCTATGAGCAGTTCTTC.

This clonotype was seen a handful of times. The chain employs TRBV7-9 and TRBJ2-1; 10 bases map to TRBD2. This CDR3 contains 15 residues. Germline values: CDR1 SEHNR, CDR2 FQNEAQ (reference sequence). V shed 5 bases and J 5 bases; nucleotides not matched to a gene: 6. The CDR3 bases are TGTGCCAGCAGCCCTAGCGGGAGAAGGGACAATGAGCAGTTCTTC. Protein sequence: CASSPSGRRDNEQFF.